The rows below give T cell receptor beta chains drawn from one sample of a study of T cell responses to AZD1222 COVID-19 vaccine. TCRdb keeps only in-frame clones here, not all; method: immunoSEQ multiplex PCR. Found here are 120,000 to 150,000 clones, about 92% of them singletons; the top ten hold approximately 2%. Material: peripheral blood, obtained on day 0 of AZD1222 vaccination. These receptors came from an adult in good health. Both conserved end residues are part of each CDR3. Each record gives: clone size, J gene, D gene, CDR3 length, V gene, CDR3 protein, CDR3 DNA. A D gene is named only where the DNA matches it firmly. Expanded clones are given a class, and other clones once, few, many or no size at all.

clone size: -
J gene: TRBJ1-2
D gene: TRBD1
CDR3 length: 17
V gene: TRBV2
CDR3 protein: CASSEARTGGVNYGYTF
CDR3 DNA: TGTGCCAGCAGTGAAGCGCGGACAGGGGGAGTCAACTATGGCTACACCTTC

clone size: -
J gene: TRBJ1-6
D gene: -
CDR3 length: 17
V gene: TRBV5-1
CDR3 protein: CASSFRRGGGDNSPLHF
CDR3 DNA: TGCGCCAGCAGCTTCCGCCGAGGAGGGGGAGATAATTCACCCCTCCACTTT

clone size: once
J gene: TRBJ1-5
D gene: -
CDR3 length: 14
V gene: TRBV24-1
CDR3 protein: CATSDPRSNQPQHF
CDR3 DNA: TGTGCCACCAGTGACCCCAGAAGCAATCAGCCCCAGCATTTT

clone size: -
J gene: TRBJ1-3
D gene: -
CDR3 length: 16
V gene: TRBV7-2
CDR3 protein: CASRGRRPNSGNTIYF
CDR3 DNA: TGTGCCAGCAGGGGACGAAGGCCCAACTCTGGAAACACCATATATTTT

clone size: -
J gene: TRBJ1-2
D gene: TRBD1
CDR3 length: 16
V gene: TRBV7-9
CDR3 protein: CASSSAPGGVDYGYTF
CDR3 DNA: TGTGCCAGCAGCTCAGCACCAGGGGGCGTTGATTATGGCTACACCTTC

clone size: -
J gene: TRBJ1-1
D gene: -
CDR3 length: 14
V gene: TRBV3-1/TRBV3-2
CDR3 protein: CASSQRGPNTEAFF
CDR3 DNA: TGTGCCAGCAGCCAACGGGGGCCGAACACTGAAGCTTTCTTT

clone size: -
J gene: TRBJ1-2
D gene: -
CDR3 length: 13
V gene: TRBV11-2
CDR3 protein: CASSPPVGIGYTF
CDR3 DNA: TGTGCCAGCAGCCCTCCCGTAGGGATCGGCTACACCTTC

clone size: -
J gene: TRBJ2-2
D gene: -
CDR3 length: 14
V gene: TRBV7-3
CDR3 protein: CASRLDGNTGELFF
CDR3 DNA: TGTGCCAGCAGACTAGACGGCAACACCGGGGAGCTGTTTTTT

clone size: -
J gene: TRBJ2-1
D gene: TRBD2
CDR3 length: 15
V gene: TRBV9
CDR3 protein: CASSAGRGREYMPFF
CDR3 DNA: TGTGCCAGCAGCGCCGGACGAGGGCGGGAGTATATGCCGTTCTTC

clone size: -
J gene: TRBJ2-2
D gene: -
CDR3 length: 15
V gene: TRBV4-2
CDR3 protein: CASSQDVRTTGELFF
CDR3 DNA: TGTGCCAGCAGCCAAGATGTTAGGACTACCGGGGAGCTGTTTTTT

clone size: -
J gene: TRBJ1-6
D gene: TRBD1
CDR3 length: 15
V gene: TRBV10-3
CDR3 protein: CAIRGTGGVSSPLHF
CDR3 DNA: TGTGCCATCAGGGGGACAGGGGGCGTAAGTTCACCCCTCCACTTT

clone size: -
J gene: TRBJ2-7
D gene: TRBD2
CDR3 length: 15
V gene: TRBV6-5
CDR3 protein: CASSPTRLAQYEQYF
CDR3 DNA: TGTGCCAGCAGTCCCACCCGACTAGCTCAGTACGAGCAGTACTTC

clone size: -
J gene: TRBJ1-3
D gene: -
CDR3 length: 16
V gene: TRBV7-8
CDR3 protein: CASNLGGSRSGNTIYF
CDR3 DNA: TGTGCCAGCAACTTAGGAGGGAGTCGGTCTGGAAACACCATATATTTT

clone size: -
J gene: TRBJ1-3
D gene: -
CDR3 length: 15
V gene: TRBV6-1
CDR3 protein: CASSDGTFSGNTIYF
CDR3 DNA: TGTGCCAGCAGTGACGGCACCTTCTCTGGAAACACCATATATTTT

clone size: -
J gene: TRBJ1-2
D gene: TRBD1
CDR3 length: 14
V gene: TRBV7-2
CDR3 protein: CASSLGGTEGGYTF
CDR3 DNA: TGTGCCAGCAGCTTAGGGGGGACAGAGGGTGGCTACACCTTC

clone size: -
J gene: TRBJ1-4
D gene: -
CDR3 length: 16
V gene: TRBV18
CDR3 protein: CASSQTGPGRLNGLFF
CDR3 DNA: TGTGCCAGCTCACAAACGGGACCGGGACGGTTGAATGGGCTGTTTTTT

clone size: -
J gene: TRBJ2-3
D gene: -
CDR3 length: 17
V gene: TRBV28
CDR3 protein: CASTPGGASGSTDTQYF
CDR3 DNA: TGTGCCAGCACCCCGGGTGGCGCGAGCGGGAGCACAGATACGCAGTATTTT

clone size: once
J gene: TRBJ1-1
D gene: TRBD1
CDR3 length: 15
V gene: TRBV5-1
CDR3 protein: CASSPMTGGSTEAFF
CDR3 DNA: TGCGCCAGCAGCCCTATGACAGGGGGGAGCACTGAAGCTTTCTTT

clone size: -
J gene: TRBJ1-4
D gene: -
CDR3 length: 15
V gene: TRBV27
CDR3 protein: CASSFRGGTNEKLFF
CDR3 DNA: TGTGCCAGCAGTTTTCGGGGGGGAACTAATGAAAAACTGTTTTTT

clone size: -
J gene: TRBJ2-7
D gene: -
CDR3 length: 15
V gene: TRBV11-2
CDR3 protein: CASSLNNIASYEQYF
CDR3 DNA: TGTGCCAGCAGCTTAAATAACATCGCGTCCTACGAGCAGTACTTC

clone size: once
J gene: TRBJ2-5
D gene: -
CDR3 length: 13
V gene: TRBV9
CDR3 protein: CASSVGSEETQYF
CDR3 DNA: TGTGCCAGCAGCGTAGGCAGCGAAGAGACCCAGTACTTC

clone size: -
J gene: TRBJ1-2
D gene: TRBD1
CDR3 length: 12
V gene: TRBV5-6
CDR3 protein: CASSLQGLGYTF
CDR3 DNA: TGTGCCAGCAGCCTACAGGGGCTCGGCTACACCTTC

clone size: -
J gene: TRBJ1-2
D gene: TRBD1
CDR3 length: 14
V gene: TRBV5-6
CDR3 protein: CASSPDRGNYGYTF
CDR3 DNA: TGTGCCAGCAGCCCCGACAGGGGGAACTATGGCTACACCTTC

clone size: -
J gene: TRBJ1-6
D gene: TRBD1
CDR3 length: 15
V gene: TRBV9
CDR3 protein: CASSVETGTNSPLHF
CDR3 DNA: TGTGCCAGCAGCGTAGAGACAGGGACTAATTCACCCCTCCACTTT

clone size: -
J gene: TRBJ1-1
D gene: TRBD1
CDR3 length: 13
V gene: TRBV5-6
CDR3 protein: CASSIDRGDEAFF
CDR3 DNA: TGTGCCAGCAGCATCGACAGGGGGGACGAAGCTTTCTTT

clone size: -
J gene: TRBJ1-1
D gene: -
CDR3 length: 13
V gene: TRBV6-5
CDR3 protein: CASNTDMNTEAFF
CDR3 DNA: TGTGCCAGCAACACGGACATGAACACTGAAGCTTTCTTT

clone size: once
J gene: TRBJ2-1
D gene: TRBD2
CDR3 length: 17
V gene: TRBV7-2
CDR3 protein: CASGTSGGAPGPQEQFF
CDR3 DNA: TGTGCCAGCGGAACTAGCGGGGGGGCCCCGGGTCCTCAGGAGCAGTTCTTC

clone size: -
J gene: TRBJ1-2
D gene: -
CDR3 length: 15
V gene: TRBV9
CDR3 protein: CASSKGSLTNYGYTF
CDR3 DNA: TGTGCCAGCAGCAAGGGATCCTTAACTAACTATGGCTACACCTTC

clone size: -
J gene: TRBJ1-1
D gene: -
CDR3 length: 16
V gene: TRBV10-2
CDR3 protein: CASSEGGRGPNTEAFF
CDR3 DNA: TGCGCCAGCAGTGAGGGGGGCAGGGGTCCCAACACTGAAGCTTTCTTT

clone size: -
J gene: TRBJ2-7
D gene: TRBD2
CDR3 length: 17
V gene: TRBV19
CDR3 protein: CASKGLAGASSSYEQYF
CDR3 DNA: TGTGCCAGTAAAGGACTAGCGGGAGCGTCAAGCTCCTACGAGCAGTACTTC

clone size: -
J gene: TRBJ2-1
D gene: -
CDR3 length: 17
V gene: TRBV7-3
CDR3 protein: CASSFSPGPRLYNEQFF
CDR3 DNA: TGTGCCAGCAGCTTTTCCCCGGGTCCGCGCCTATACAATGAGCAGTTCTTC

clone size: -
J gene: TRBJ2-5
D gene: -
CDR3 length: 16
V gene: TRBV7-6
CDR3 protein: CASSLVGDRPWETQYF
CDR3 DNA: TGTGCCAGCAGCTTAGTGGGAGACAGGCCCTGGGAGACCCAGTACTTC

clone size: -
J gene: TRBJ1-2
D gene: -
CDR3 length: 12
V gene: TRBV29-1
CDR3 protein: CSAPLRDYGYTF
CDR3 DNA: TGCAGCGCCCCACTAAGGGACTATGGCTACACCTTC

clone size: -
J gene: TRBJ2-1
D gene: -
CDR3 length: 14
V gene: TRBV6-5
CDR3 protein: CASSNPWANNEQFF
CDR3 DNA: TGTGCCAGCAGTAACCCCTGGGCGAACAATGAGCAGTTCTTC

clone size: -
J gene: TRBJ1-1
D gene: TRBD1
CDR3 length: 16
V gene: TRBV7-3
CDR3 protein: CASSLGTGGMRTEAFF
CDR3 DNA: TGTGCCAGCAGCCTTGGGACAGGGGGAATGCGCACTGAAGCTTTCTTT

clone size: -
J gene: TRBJ2-7
D gene: -
CDR3 length: 14
V gene: TRBV5-1
CDR3 protein: CASSPGQPSYEQYF
CDR3 DNA: TGCGCCAGCAGCCCGGGACAACCCTCCTACGAGCAGTACTTC

clone size: -
J gene: TRBJ2-5
D gene: -
CDR3 length: 13
V gene: TRBV7-3
CDR3 protein: CASSLNRGETQYF
CDR3 DNA: TGTGCCAGCAGCTTAAACCGGGGAGAGACCCAGTACTTC

clone size: once
J gene: TRBJ2-2
D gene: TRBD2
CDR3 length: 16
V gene: TRBV11-1
CDR3 protein: CASSLGAGGFGGELFF
CDR3 DNA: TGTGCCAGCAGCTTAGGAGCGGGGGGGTTCGGCGGGGAGCTGTTTTTT

clone size: -
J gene: TRBJ1-4
D gene: -
CDR3 length: 13
V gene: TRBV7-8
CDR3 protein: CASSLMRDEKLFF
CDR3 DNA: TGTGCCAGCAGCTTAATGAGGGATGAAAAACTGTTTTTT

clone size: few
J gene: TRBJ1-2
D gene: -
CDR3 length: 15
V gene: TRBV5-1
CDR3 protein: CASSAGGSTNYGYTF
CDR3 DNA: TGCGCCAGCAGCGCCGGGGGGTCTACTAACTATGGCTACACCTTC

clone size: once
J gene: TRBJ2-7
D gene: TRBD2
CDR3 length: 13
V gene: TRBV3-1/TRBV3-2
CDR3 protein: CASSHLTSGVQYF
CDR3 DNA: TGTGCCAGCAGCCACTTGACTAGCGGGGTTCAGTACTTC

clone size: -
J gene: TRBJ1-2
D gene: -
CDR3 length: 13
V gene: TRBV29-1
CDR3 protein: CSVVETAGYGYTF
CDR3 DNA: TGCAGCGTTGTTGAGACAGCAGGGTATGGCTACACCTTC

clone size: -
J gene: TRBJ2-7
D gene: TRBD2
CDR3 length: 16
V gene: TRBV7-3
CDR3 protein: CASSSTSGGTQHEQYF
CDR3 DNA: TGTGCCAGCAGCTCCACTAGCGGTGGGACTCAACACGAGCAGTACTTC

clone size: -
J gene: TRBJ2-7
D gene: -
CDR3 length: 15
V gene: TRBV3-1/TRBV3-2
CDR3 protein: CASSPVTSLSAEQYF
CDR3 DNA: TGTGCCAGCAGCCCGGTAACCAGCCTGTCGGCCGAGCAGTACTTC

clone size: -
J gene: TRBJ1-1
D gene: -
CDR3 length: 15
V gene: TRBV5-1
CDR3 protein: CASSPGVRMNTEAFF
CDR3 DNA: TGCGCCAGCAGCCCAGGGGTGAGGATGAACACTGAAGCTTTCTTT